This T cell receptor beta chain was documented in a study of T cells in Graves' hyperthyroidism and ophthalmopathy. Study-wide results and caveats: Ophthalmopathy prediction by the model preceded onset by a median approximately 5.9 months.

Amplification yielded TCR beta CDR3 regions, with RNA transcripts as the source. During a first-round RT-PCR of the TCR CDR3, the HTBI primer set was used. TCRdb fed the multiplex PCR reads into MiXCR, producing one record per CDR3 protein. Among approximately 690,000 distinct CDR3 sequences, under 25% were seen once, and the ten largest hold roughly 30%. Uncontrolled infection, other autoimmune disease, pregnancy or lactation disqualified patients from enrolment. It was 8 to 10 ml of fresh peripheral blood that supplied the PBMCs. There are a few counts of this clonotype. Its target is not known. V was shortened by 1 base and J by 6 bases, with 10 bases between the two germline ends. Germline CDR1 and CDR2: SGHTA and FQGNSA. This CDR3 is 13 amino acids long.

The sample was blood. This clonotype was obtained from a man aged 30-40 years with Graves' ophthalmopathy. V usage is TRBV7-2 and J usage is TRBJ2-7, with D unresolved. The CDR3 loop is CASSLGLRIEQYF. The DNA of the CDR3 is TGTGCCAGCAGCTTAGGATTGCGGATCGAGCAGTACTTC.